This TCR beta chain was documented in a study of T-cell reconstitution after alpha-beta-depleted transplantation in children. This clonotype was detected many times. Its specificity is unknown. Study findings and constraints: There were some patients whose high TCRbeta diversity at day 60 came from surviving recipient T cells and thymic progenitors. Reportedly, roughly two months post-transplant, alpha-beta T cells arose from several hundred expanded graft clones. At the one-year point after transplant, T-cell counts and TCRbeta diversity were found to come mostly from T cells that had been newly produced.

The library targeted TCRbeta and was prepared with unique molecular identifiers. TCRdb redid the calling of the PCR reads with MiXCR, one entry per CDR3 protein. This table holds over 120,000 distinct CDR3 sequences, roughly 9% found once. This CDR3 comprises 15 residues. V was shortened by 5 bases and J by 2 bases, with 13 bases between the two germline ends. The TCR comes from a female patient aged 2 to 10 who had a stem cell transplant for congenital amegakaryocytic thrombocytopenia, so the T cells may come from the graft donor. The source was PBMCs, mostly from graft donor cells, collected 180 days after TCRalphabeta/CD19-depleted stem cell transplant. This chain uses TRBV12-3 or TRBV12-4 with TRBJ1-5; D not certain. This CDR3 is CASSQSHPRNQPQHF. In nucleotides, the CDR3 is TGTGCCAGCAGTCAGTCACACCCTCGCAATCAGCCCCAGCATTTT.